The 7 T cell receptor beta chains listed next were all sequenced from one sample in a study of cytomegalovirus exposure and HLA in healthy donors. TCRdb's table, derived via immunoSEQ multiplex PCR, lists solely in-frame clones and lacks some. The sample holds 66,000 or so clones, approximately 96% seen once. What was sequenced was PBMCs. The receptors were gathered from a woman aged 18-35 years in good health and CMV-seropositive.

The J gene is TRBJ2-3, the V gene TRBV18; tentative D call: TRBD2 (5 bases). CDR1 and CDR2 from the germline V gene are KGHSH and LQKENI. The CDR3 loop spans 16 amino acids. V was cut by 2 bases and J by 3 bases, with 15 bases left in between. Written as DNA, the CDR3 is TGTGCCAGCTCACCAAGGGCTCGAGTAGCGACAGATACGCAGTATTTT. Translation gives CASSPRARVATDTQYF. The variable domain in full, with the rest retrieved from reference TRBV18 and TRBJ2-3, is NAGVMQNPRHLVRRRGQEARLRCSPMKGHSHVYWYRQLPEEGLKFMVYLQKENIIDESGMPKERFSAEFPKEGPSILRIQQVVRGDSAAYFCASSPRARVATDTQYFGPGTRLTVL.

The chain recombines TRBV27 with TRBJ1-5; D remains unclear. The germline V gene has CDR1 MNHEY and CDR2 SMNVEV (reference sequence). This CDR3 comprises 13 residues. V lost 5 bases and J 0 bases, leaving 5 bases between the germline ends. The CDR3 DNA reads TGTGCCAGCAGTGGAGGTAGCAATCAGCCCCAGCATTTT. This translates into CASSGGSNQPQHF.

V and J are TRBV28 and TRBJ2-2; 10 bases are shared with TRBD1. CDR1 and CDR2 (germline): MDHEN, SYDVKM. CDR3 length equals 16 residues. Losses at the gene ends were 5 bases for V and 3 bases for J; bases not matched to a gene: 6. The CDR3 here is CASSPGTGAYTGELFF. The CDR3 region has the DNA TGTGCCAGCAGTCCAGGGACAGGGGCTTACACCGGGGAGCTGTTTTTT.

The rearrangement joins TRBV9 to TRBJ2-7; perhaps TRBD2 as D (6 bases). The CDR3 extends over 15 amino acids. Germline assignment: CDR1 SGDLS and CDR2 YYNGEE. The ends were cut back, 3 bases at V and 6 bases at J, with 19 bases in the middle. The CDR3 region is CASSELAAPSPEQYF. DNA of the CDR3: TGTGCCAGCAGCGAATTAGCGGCCCCTTCCCCCGAGCAGTACTTC.

The J gene is TRBJ1-2, the V gene TRBV7-3; weak D call: TRBD1 (5 bases). The CDR3 sequence is 12 residues long. Between the trimmed V and J ends, which lost 5 bases and 5 bases, there was a span of 9 bases. Germline CDR1 SGHTA, CDR2 FQGTGA. The CDR3 protein is CASSPQGYGYTF. The CDR3 DNA sequence: TGTGCCAGCAGCCCGCAGGGATATGGCTACACCTTC.

The V and J genes are TRBV30 and TRBJ1-1; tentative D call: TRBD1 (6 bases). CDR1 and CDR2 from the germline V gene are GTSNPN and SVGIG (reference sequence). This CDR3 is 12 amino acids long. The V gene lost 7 bases and the J gene lost 6 bases, with 15 bases spanning the gap. CDR3 amino acids: CASATGDAEAFF. In nucleotides, the CDR3 is TGTGCCTCAGCGACAGGCGACGCTGAAGCTTTCTTT.

This chain joins TRBV7-3 and TRBJ2-2; tentative D call: TRBD2 (6 bases). Trimming removed 0 bases from V and 5 bases from J, with 16 bases in between. Germline assignment: CDR1 SGHTA and CDR2 FQGTGA. The CDR3 loop spans 17 amino acids. CDR3 amino acids: CASSLTSTSLATGELFF. The CDR3 bases are TGTGCCAGCAGCTTAACATCAACTAGCTTAGCGACCGGGGAGCTGTTTTTT.